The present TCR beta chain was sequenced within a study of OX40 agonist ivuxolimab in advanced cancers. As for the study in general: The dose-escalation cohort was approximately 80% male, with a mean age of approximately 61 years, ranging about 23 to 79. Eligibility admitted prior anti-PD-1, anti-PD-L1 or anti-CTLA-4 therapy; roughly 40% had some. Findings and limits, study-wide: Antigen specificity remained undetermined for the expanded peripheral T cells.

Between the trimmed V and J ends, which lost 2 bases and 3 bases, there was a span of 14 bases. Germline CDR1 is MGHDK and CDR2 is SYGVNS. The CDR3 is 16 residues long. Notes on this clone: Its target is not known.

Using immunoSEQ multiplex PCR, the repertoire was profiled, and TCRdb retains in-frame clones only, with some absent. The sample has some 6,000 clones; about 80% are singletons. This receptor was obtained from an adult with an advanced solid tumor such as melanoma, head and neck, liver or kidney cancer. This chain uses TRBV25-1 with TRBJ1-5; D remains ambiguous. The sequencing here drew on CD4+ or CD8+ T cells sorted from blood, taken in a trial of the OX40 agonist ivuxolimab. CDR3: CASSEKEGGFNQPQHF. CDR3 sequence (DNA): TGTGCCAGCAGTGAAAAAGAGGGAGGCTTCAATCAGCCCCAGCATTTT.